This is a list of T cell receptor beta chains from one sample in a study of blood T cell repertoires in COVID-19. Only in-frame clones appear in the TCRdb table, and some are missing; sequencing was by immunoSEQ multiplex PCR. The table lists around 230,000 clones, approximately 82% of them singletons. Sequenced sample: PBMCs or T cells enriched from blood (not recorded which). Receptors originate from a man between 35 and 55 years old who had recovered from COVID-19. Each CDR3 is given with its conserved first and last residue. A D gene is named only where the DNA matches it firmly. Rows may omit the clone size; those that give it use once, few, many or a size class.

CDR3 length,V gene,D gene,J gene,clone size,CDR3 protein,CDR3 DNA
15,TRBV4-3,.,TRBJ1-2,.,CASSRGGGADYGYTF,TGCGCCAGCAGCCGGGGCGGAGGGGCTGACTATGGCTACACCTTC
15,TRBV7-9,TRBD1,TRBJ2-1,.,CASSTGQGFLNEQFF,TGTGCCAGCAGCACGGGACAGGGGTTCTTGAATGAGCAGTTCTTC
14,TRBV3-1/TRBV3-2,.,TRBJ1-1,.,CASSPLAGNTEAFF,TGTGCCAGCAGCCCCCTAGCGGGGAACACTGAAGCTTTCTTT
16,TRBV11-2,.,TRBJ2-3,.,CASSWGGRASTDTQYF,TGTGCCAGCAGCTGGGGGGGGCGTGCGAGCACAGATACGCAGTATTTT
15,TRBV28,TRBD2,TRBJ2-1,.,CASSPRGGGRNEQFF,TGTGCCAGCAGTCCCCGGGGGGGCGGGAGAAATGAGCAGTTCTTC
12,TRBV15,.,TRBJ1-5,.,CATSSRGLPQHF,TGTGCCACCAGCAGCCGGGGTCTGCCCCAGCATTTT
16,TRBV5-6,TRBD2,TRBJ2-5,once,CASSSLAGATQETQYF,TGTGCCAGCAGCTCTCTAGCGGGGGCTACACAAGAGACCCAGTACTTC
13,TRBV24-1,.,TRBJ1-1,.,CATRPPGGTEAFF,TGTGCCACCAGGCCCCCCGGGGGCACTGAAGCTTTCTTT
16,TRBV7-9,TRBD1,TRBJ1-5,once,CASSLDGRGNDQPQHF,TGTGCCAGCAGCTTAGACGGCAGGGGGAATGATCAGCCCCAGCATTTT
13,TRBV10-2,.,TRBJ1-3,.,CASSALSGNTIYF,TGCGCCAGCAGTGCCCTGTCCGGAAACACCATATATTTT
14,TRBV7-2,TRBD2,TRBJ2-1,.,CASNRGGLDNEQFF,TGTGCCAGCAACCGCGGGGGTCTCGACAATGAGCAGTTCTTC
15,TRBV15,TRBD1,TRBJ1-1,.,CATSSSGTGNTEAFF,TGTGCCACCAGCAGCTCCGGGACAGGGAACACTGAAGCTTTCTTT
15,TRBV28,.,TRBJ1-5,.,CASSYGAHSNQPQHF,TGTGCCAGCAGTTATGGAGCCCATAGCAATCAGCCCCAGCATTTT
13,TRBV5-1,.,TRBJ2-1,few,CASSLGSYNEQFF,TGCGCCAGCAGCTTGGGGAGTTACAATGAGCAGTTCTTC
15,TRBV14,.,TRBJ2-5,.,CASSQDNGFHETQYF,TGTGCCAGCAGCCAAGATAACGGTTTTCACGAGACCCAGTACTTC
14,TRBV28,.,TRBJ2-7,.,CASSLGGALREQYF,TGTGCCAGCAGTTTAGGAGGCGCCCTTCGGGAGCAGTACTTC
14,TRBV30,.,TRBJ1-1,.,CAWREVGASTEAFF,TGTGCCTGGAGAGAGGTGGGGGCGAGCACTGAAGCTTTCTTT
12,TRBV5-8,.,TRBJ1-5,.,CASSWHNQPQHF,TGTGCCAGCAGCTGGCATAATCAGCCCCAGCATTTT
17,TRBV5-1,.,TRBJ1-2,.,CASSLEALQGPNYGYTF,TGCGCCAGCAGCTTGGAGGCTCTCCAGGGCCCTAACTATGGCTACACCTTC
14,TRBV5-1,.,TRBJ2-5,once,CASSLGRGRETQYF,TGCGCCAGCAGCTTGGGCAGGGGAAGGGAGACCCAGTACTTC
15,TRBV5-1,TRBD1,TRBJ2-7,.,CASSPAGTGRYEQYF,TGCGCCAGCAGCCCAGCCGGGACAGGGCGCTACGAGCAGTACTTC
14,TRBV19,.,TRBJ1-2,.,CASSPAGGLYGYTF,TGTGCCAGTAGTCCAGCGGGGGGCCTCTATGGCTACACCTTC
13,TRBV29-1,TRBD1,TRBJ1-2,.,CSVGGTGKAGYTF,TGCAGCGTTGGGGGGACAGGGAAGGCTGGCTACACCTTC
15,TRBV7-6,.,TRBJ2-2,.,CASSAGTSNTGELFF,TGTGCCAGCAGCGCCGGGACTTCGAACACCGGGGAGCTGTTTTTT
13,TRBV5-4,TRBD1,TRBJ2-1,.,CASSWDSYNEQFF,TGTGCCAGCAGTTGGGACAGCTACAATGAGCAGTTCTTC
15,TRBV18,.,TRBJ2-7,.,CASSPGRASSYEQYF,TGTGCCAGCTCACCCGGGCGGGCGAGCTCCTACGAGCAGTACTTC
15,TRBV11-3,TRBD2,TRBJ2-1,.,CASSLGTSGPSEQFF,TGTGCCAGCAGCTTAGGCACTAGCGGGCCCTCGGAGCAGTTCTTC
17,TRBV19,TRBD1,TRBJ1-1,.,CATLGWDRGNMNTEAFF,TGTGCCACCCTAGGTTGGGACAGGGGCAATATGAACACTGAAGCTTTCTTT
10,TRBV5-5,.,TRBJ2-7,.,CASELREQYF,TGTGCCAGTGAACTGCGGGAGCAGTACTTC
16,TRBV4-2,TRBD2,TRBJ2-5,.,CASSQAGTSTQETQYF,TGTGCCAGCAGCCAAGCTGGGACTAGCACCCAAGAGACCCAGTACTTC
17,TRBV13,TRBD1,TRBJ2-7,.,CASSLFGWEQGSHEQYF,TGTGCCAGCAGCTTATTCGGGTGGGAACAGGGGTCCCACGAGCAGTACTTC
16,TRBV25-1,.,TRBJ2-5,.,CASSELETRRQETQYF,TGTGCCAGCAGTGAGTTGGAGACTAGACGCCAAGAGACCCAGTACTTC
13,TRBV11-2,.,TRBJ2-1,.,CASSPGHFNEQFF,TGTGCCAGCAGCCCTGGACACTTCAATGAGCAGTTCTTC
13,TRBV7-9,.,TRBJ1-1,.,CASSIRADTEAFF,TGTGCCAGCAGTATCAGGGCGGATACTGAAGCTTTCTTT
14,TRBV4-2,.,TRBJ1-1,.,CASTAVNMNTEAFF,TGTGCCAGCACGGCAGTGAATATGAACACTGAAGCTTTCTTT
21,TRBV30,.,TRBJ2-7,many,CAWTRGYGVGFRGGSSYEQYF,TGTGCCTGGACCCGCGGGTATGGCGTCGGGTTCAGGGGCGGGAGCAGCTACGAGCAGTACTTC
14,TRBV2,TRBD2,TRBJ2-7,.,CASSDRTSVYEQYF,TGTGCCAGCAGTGACAGGACTAGCGTATACGAGCAGTACTTC
14,TRBV20-1,.,TRBJ1-4,.,CSASSGDPGEKLFF,TGCAGTGCTAGTAGCGGGGATCCGGGGGAAAAACTGTTTTTT
12,TRBV7-8,.,TRBJ1-2,few,CASSSHREGYTF,TGTGCCAGCAGCTCTCACAGAGAAGGCTACACCTTC
16,TRBV5-1,.,TRBJ1-6,many,CASSYGGQTDHSPLHF,TGCGCCAGCAGCTACGGTGGGCAGACGGATCATTCACCCCTCCACTTT
12,TRBV4-2,.,TRBJ1-4,.,CASSPDSEKLFF,TGTGCCAGCAGCCCTGATAGTGAAAAACTGTTTTTT
15,TRBV5-1,TRBD2,TRBJ2-3,few,CASSFGSGGPYTQYF,TGCGCCAGCAGCTTTGGTAGCGGGGGACCTTATACGCAGTATTTT
14,TRBV5-1,.,TRBJ1-3,few,CASSPRTDGNTIYF,TGCGCCAGCAGCCCCCGGACAGACGGAAACACCATATATTTT
14,TRBV5-1,.,TRBJ2-5,.,CASSLGAPRETQYF,TGCGCCAGCAGCTTGGGAGCTCCCCGAGAGACCCAGTACTTC
15,TRBV7-7,TRBD2,TRBJ2-2,.,CASSSGLPNTGELFF,TGTGCCAGCAGCTCGGGACTACCGAACACCGGGGAGCTGTTTTTT
12,TRBV2,.,TRBJ2-3,.,CASSDLKDTQYF,TGTGCCAGCAGTGATTTAAAAGATACGCAGTATTTT
15,TRBV5-1,TRBD1,TRBJ1-1,.,CASSFPGTGNTEAFF,TGCGCCAGCAGCTTTCCCGGGACAGGGAACACTGAAGCTTTCTTT
13,TRBV7-3,.,TRBJ1-5,.,CASSTDSIQPQHF,TGTGCCAGCAGCACAGACAGTATTCAGCCCCAGCATTTT